Included here is one TCR beta chain sequence, with context. The antigen is undetermined. Given a much more abundant clone one base away, this may be a read error. Germline V gene data show CDR1 as MNHEY and CDR2 as SVGEGT. CDR3 length equals 15 residues. This sample was taken from a study of molecular identifiers for immune sequencing clone quantification. Study details: Five portions were made in replicates from RNA of roughly 18,000 or 92,000 naive CD8 cells, and four underwent sequencing. Study-level findings and limits: Highly expanded clone sizes could be underestimated by identical TCR molecules that share a barcode.

Previously published methods and listed TCR primers were used for the bulk TCR libraries. TCRdb processed the PCR reads anew with MiXCR; each CDR3 protein has one entry. This sample has about 640,000 distinct CDR3 sequences; about 20% occur once, and the top ten carry around 0.9%. Source material: naive CD8+ T cells from blood, with Jurkat cell RNA spiked in. Stated subset: FACS-sorted CD8+CD4-CCR7+CD45RA+ naive T cells. The rearrangement joins TRBV6-2 or TRBV6-3 to TRBJ1-5, with 7 bases lining up with TRBD1. The receptor's source is a human donor in good health. Some libraries in this study had Jurkat cell RNA spiked in. The CDR3 region is CAGSSTGRLNQPQHF. The CDR3 coding sequence is TGTGCCGGCAGTTCGACAGGGAGGTTGAATCAGCCCCAGCATTTT.